The sequence of this TCR beta chain was determined in a study of cytomegalovirus exposure and HLA in healthy donors. This table comes from immunoSEQ multiplex PCR, and its TCRdb copy is limited to in-frame clones, with some not included. The table has tens of thousands of clones, about 96% seen once. The CDR3 extends over 14 amino acids. Germline values: CDR1 SEHNR, CDR2 FQNEAQ (reference sequence). V was pared by 5 bases and J by 4 bases, with 6 bases of the junction left unmatched. The receptor's source is a woman aged 18-35 years in good health and CMV-seronegative. The chain is built from TRBV7-9 and TRBJ2-7; 9 bases match TRBD2. Sequencing was carried out using PBMCs. The CDR3 sequence is CASSPGTSRYEQYF. The CDR3 DNA is TGTGCCAGCAGCCCCGGGACTAGCCGATACGAGCAGTACTTC.